A selection of T cell receptor beta chains follows, all from one sample in a study of beta chain features in type 1 diabetes. Data came from immunoSEQ multiplex PCR; TCRdb stores just in-frame clones and leaves some out. Among approximately 470,000 clones listed, over 25% were seen once. Specimen: naive CD4+ T cells from blood. Source of these receptors: a young man in good health. CDR3s include the opening cysteine and the closing phenylalanine or tryptophan. D genes are given only for firm matches. Only some rows state a clone size, as once, few, many or a class for expanded clones.

d_gene,v_gene,abundance,j_gene,CDR3nt,CDR3aa
.,TRBV29-1,few,TRBJ2-1,TGCAGCACTCGGGACTTTTGGAATGAGCAGTTCTTC,CSTRDFWNEQFF
.,TRBV13,few,TRBJ2-7,TGTGCCAGCAGCGTAAGACAGGGAGGGCAGTACTTC,CASSVRQGGQYF
.,TRBV4-3,few,TRBJ2-1,TGCGCCAGCAGCCAAGATTTGCAGGGCAATGAGCAGTTCTTC,CASSQDLQGNEQFF
.,TRBV4-3,.,TRBJ1-2,TGCGCCAGCAGCCAAGAGGCACTGACTAACTATGGCTACACCTTC,CASSQEALTNYGYTF
TRBD1,TRBV7-2,.,TRBJ2-1,TGTGCCAGCAGCTACCGGGACAGGGTGCGGTACAATGAGCAGTTCTTC,CASSYRDRVRYNEQFF
.,TRBV29-1,few,TRBJ1-1,TGCAGCGTTAAGACTGCCGGGACAAAGAACACTGAAGCTTTCTTT,CSVKTAGTKNTEAFF
.,TRBV5-6,few,TRBJ2-1,TGTGCCAGCAGCTACGACAGCTTCGGAGGGAATGAGCAGTTCTTC,CASSYDSFGGNEQFF
.,TRBV7-2,few,TRBJ1-1,TGTGCCAGCAGCTCGACCACTGAAGCTTTCTTT,CASSSTTEAFF
.,TRBV10-3,few,TRBJ1-3,TGTGCCATCAGTTGGGACGGAACTTCTGGAAACACCATATATTTT,CAISWDGTSGNTIYF
.,TRBV7-9,.,TRBJ2-3,TGTGCCAGCAGCACCACTCGAGTGCCAGATACGCAGTATTTT,CASSTTRVPDTQYF
.,TRBV9,.,TRBJ1-2,TGTGCCAGCAGCGTAACACAGCTTAACTATGGCTACACCTTC,CASSVTQLNYGYTF
.,TRBV25-1,.,TRBJ2-7,TGTGCCAGCAGCGATCCTCAGGGTAGGGACTACGAGCAGTACTTC,CASSDPQGRDYEQYF
.,TRBV9,few,TRBJ2-1,TGTGCCAGCAGCGTACAAAGTCCCCCATACAATGAGCAGTTCTTC,CASSVQSPPYNEQFF
.,TRBV5-4,few,TRBJ2-2,TGTGCCAGCAGTTCTGCGCCAGGGAACACCGGGGAGCTGTTTTTT,CASSSAPGNTGELFF
.,TRBV30,.,TRBJ2-3,TGTGCCTGGAGTCGAGAGGCAGATACGCAGTATTTT,CAWSREADTQYF
TRBD1,TRBV10-3,few,TRBJ2-5,TGTGCCATCAGCGCGGGACAGGGCCCCCAAGAGACCCAGTACTTC,CAISAGQGPQETQYF
.,TRBV7-2,few,TRBJ2-1,TGTGCCAGCAGCTTAGGGCCCCCTAGGGATGACAATGAGCAGTTCTTC,CASSLGPPRDDNEQFF
.,TRBV18,.,TRBJ1-2,TGTGCCAGCTCACCACCGTCGGTAAACTATGGCTACACCTTC,CASSPPSVNYGYTF
.,TRBV4-3,few,TRBJ2-2,TGCGCCAGCAGCCAAGTCCCGACAGCAGGGTACACCGGGGAGCTGTTTTTT,CASSQVPTAGYTGELFF
.,TRBV9,once,TRBJ2-7,TGTGCCAGCAGCGTAGGCCACGAGCAGTACTTC,CASSVGHEQYF
.,TRBV25-1,.,TRBJ2-3,TGTGCCAGCAGTGGTCAGACTAACACAGATACGCAGTATTTT,CASSGQTNTDTQYF
TRBD2,TRBV2,once,TRBJ2-7,TGTGCCAGCAGGGATGGACTAGCGGGTCTCTCCGAGCAGTACTTC,CASRDGLAGLSEQYF
.,TRBV4-3,.,TRBJ1-1,TGCGCCAGCAGCCAATGGGCCTCGTCTCTCAGCAGGACTGAAGCTTTCTTT,CASSQWASSLSRTEAFF
.,TRBV6-1,.,TRBJ2-1,TGTGCCAGCAGTGTACACCGGGACTTACAGTTCTTC,CASSVHRDLQFF
.,TRBV19,.,TRBJ2-5,TGTGCCAGTAGCCTTACATCTCAAGAGACCCAGTACTTC,CASSLTSQETQYF
.,TRBV5-6,.,TRBJ2-3,TGTGCCAGCAGCTACCTCCGGGGCCTGAGCACAGATACGCAGTATTTT,CASSYLRGLSTDTQYF
TRBD1,TRBV5-1,.,TRBJ2-1,TGCGCCAGCAGCTTGGGGGACAGAGACAATGAGCAGTTCTTC,CASSLGDRDNEQFF
.,TRBV7-3,.,TRBJ1-1,TGTGCCAGCAGCTTATTGGTGAACACTGAAGCTTTCTTT,CASSLLVNTEAFF
.,TRBV5-4,.,TRBJ1-1,TGTGCCAGCAGCCCCGCGGGGTCCTACACTGAAGCTTTCTTT,CASSPAGSYTEAFF
.,TRBV7-8,.,TRBJ2-3,TGTGCCAGCAGCCCCCTGAGGGTCAAAAGGGCAGATACGCAGTATTTT,CASSPLRVKRADTQYF
.,TRBV4-2,few,TRBJ2-5,TGTGCCAGCAGCCAAGGACAAGAGACCCAGTACTTC,CASSQGQETQYF
.,TRBV27,few,TRBJ2-3,TGTGCCAGCAGTCGCAGCACAGATACGCAGTATTTT,CASSRSTDTQYF
.,TRBV28,.,TRBJ2-5,TGTGCCATAAGACAGTCACAAGAGACCCAGTACTTC,CAIRQSQETQYF
TRBD2,TRBV30,.,TRBJ2-3,TGTGCCTGGAGCATCGGACTAGCGGGAGGACATACGCAGTATTTT,CAWSIGLAGGHTQYF
.,TRBV19,few,TRBJ2-2,TGTGCCAGTAGTTCTCGGATAGCCGGGGAGCTGTTTTTT,CASSSRIAGELFF
.,TRBV18,few,TRBJ2-5,TGTGCCAGCTCACCACAAGGGGCAGGGACCCAAGAGACCCAGTACTTC,CASSPQGAGTQETQYF
.,TRBV6-5,.,TRBJ2-1,TGTGCCAGCAGTGCGGGCGGCTTCTCCTACAATGAGCAGTTCTTC,CASSAGGFSYNEQFF
.,TRBV6-4,.,TRBJ2-3,TGTGCCAGCAGTGCTAGTATCTCGACAGAGCAGTATTTT,CASSASISTEQYF
TRBD2,TRBV7-2,.,TRBJ2-5,TGTGCCAGCAGCCCTGGGACTAGCCCCTACCAAGAGACCCAGTACTTC,CASSPGTSPYQETQYF
TRBD1,TRBV7-2,few,TRBJ2-5,TGTGCCAGCAGCTTAGCGAGGACAGGTGCCGGTCCACAAGAGACCCAGTACTTC,CASSLARTGAGPQETQYF
TRBD1,TRBV30,few,TRBJ1-1,TGTGCCTGGAGTGTACCCGGGACAGGGGAGAAAGCTTTCTTT,CAWSVPGTGEKAFF
.,TRBV15,few,TRBJ2-1,TGTGCCACCAGCAGAGATCTTTCGGGGGAGGCCTCCCCTGAGCAGTTCTTC,CATSRDLSGEASPEQFF
.,TRBV28,few,TRBJ1-1,TGTGCCAGCAGAGGTGGAATAGTGAACACTGAAGCTTTCTTT,CASRGGIVNTEAFF
TRBD2,TRBV30,few,TRBJ2-1,TGTGCCTGGAGTCTCTTTAGGGCGGGAGGAGGAGGGGATGAGCAGTTCTTC,CAWSLFRAGGGGDEQFF
.,TRBV25-1,few,TRBJ2-4,TGTGCCAGCAGTGACCCCCACCGCCGTCCGTACTTC,CASSDPHRRPYF